This record looks at one TCR beta chain sequence and its context. Its antigen is not identified. TCRdb independently ran MiXCR on the reads; one entry per CDR3 protein. The data show approximately 730,000 distinct CDR3 sequences, roughly 29% seen once. The data stem from a study of T cell repertoires in cytomegalovirus infection. Study overall: Selected CMV epitopes included recently identified HLA-C-restricted ones as well as well-studied HLA-B-restricted ones.

This CDR3 comprises 14 residues. With 1 base removed from V and 7 bases from J, the gap between germline ends came to 13 bases. CDR1 is MNHNS and CDR2 is SASEGT in the germline V gene. The V gene is TRBV6-1, the J gene TRBJ1-2, with D possibly TRBD1 on 6 matching bases. The specimen comprised cultured CD8+ T cells from PBMCs, sampled from culture after CMV antigen stimulation. The receptor was derived from a human donor in good health (CMV status not recorded). Some clones in this sample may be carry-over from other donors' samples. The CDR3 loop is CASSEVGGAPGYTF. The DNA of the CDR3 is TGTGCCAGCAGTGAAGTCGGGGGGGCGCCTGGCTACACCTTC.